This TCR beta chain was profiled in a study of blood T cell repertoires in COVID-19. Study overall: The samples span acute and convalescent COVID-19 from the United States, Italy and Spain. T cells, B-cell-depleted T cells, or PBMCs provided the cDNA or gDNA that served as material.

Authors' analysis steps: Estimated nucleated cell counts came from reference gene primer amplification. The protocol was immunoSEQ multiplex PCR, while the TCRdb copy is restricted to in-frame clones and leaves out a portion. That table supplies the V and J calls and clone size; D and trimming were determined from the DNA. Among 55,000 to 70,000 clones, around 79% were seen once, and the ten largest hold roughly 5.3%. The CDR3 length is 12 residues. Per the germline V gene, CDR1 is MDHEN and CDR2 is SYDVKM. V was trimmed by 4 bases and J by 9 bases, leaving 13 bases between them. The TCR comes from a human donor in a cohort sampled during active COVID-19. Sequenced sample: peripheral blood. The chain is built from TRBV28 and TRBJ2-7; a weak D match, TRBD2 (5 bases). CDR3 nucleotides: TGTGCCAGCAGTTCCCCAGTAGGAGGGCAGTACTTC. As protein: CASSSPVGGQYF.